This TCR beta chain was obtained from a study of T cell responses to AZD1222 COVID-19 vaccine. Study-wide points: Reportedly, nearly half of unique spike TCRs recognized epitopes outside B.1.351/B.1.1.7 mutations. Donors, mostly white British, included more females; clonal diversity was possibly underestimated.

The study pooled second doses at about 4 or about 12 weeks. The table lists this clone with a count of one. The antigen is unknown. Sequenced by immunoSEQ multiplex PCR; TCRdb stores in-frame clones only, minus some. The table has under 200,000 clones, 70% to 90% seen once. The V gene's germline CDR1 is KGHDR and CDR2 SFDVKD. The ends lost 4 bases at V and 2 bases at J; junction bases unmatched: 4. This CDR3 is 15 amino acids long. This rearrangement joins TRBV24-1 to TRBJ2-7; 10 bases line up with TRBD1. This TCR derives from an adult who received the AZD1222 COVID-19 vaccine. This specimen consisted of peripheral blood, obtained 28 days after the second AZD1222 dose. The CDR3: CATSEDRGDPYEQYF. In nucleotides, the CDR3 is TGTGCCACCAGTGAGGACAGGGGGGACCCCTACGAGCAGTACTTC.